What follows is one TCR beta chain and its context. This clonotype came up a few times. This receptor's antigen is unknown. Per-base qualities were not stored, and no clone one base away is much larger. The sample belongs to a study of identical twins (dated by TCRdb to 2016 to 2017). Describing the broader study: The study deep-sequenced TCR alpha and beta repertoires from monozygotic twins, unrelated adults of various ages and cord blood to test whether fetal clonotypes persist. Replicate twin experiments were performed at different times using different library preparation protocols to rule out contamination.

The library was made by 5' RACE. Sequencing used an Illumina HiSeq 2000. A universal primer binding site was added through template switching, and the final cDNA carried a unique molecular identifier so that TCR cDNA molecules could be counted accurately. Specific primers in the conserved constant-segment region were used to synthesize first-strand cDNA for the TCR alpha and beta chains. Each cDNA library was double barcoded, with a SMART-Mk sample barcode plus Illumina barcodes, to control for contamination. TruSeq adapter sequences along with Illumina sample barcodes were introduced in two successive PCR steps. The TCR alpha and beta cDNA libraries were sequenced on the Illumina HiSeq platform using custom primers. The study's own analysis went as follows. MiGEC processed the raw reads to extract unique molecular identifiers, while MiXCR was used to determine the CDR3 positions. Recombination models were inferred per individual with the repgenHMM and IGoR tools using an EM algorithm. Shared clonotypes were analyzed with the tcR package in R, and sharing was normalized by the product of cloneset sizes. To study raw recombination without the effects of thymic and clonal selection, out-of-frame nonproductive sequences were analyzed. TCRdb ran its own pipeline on the public reads, namely fastp trimming at Q25 and MiXCR clone calling, and kept in-frame beta chains. Each record represents a unique CDR3 protein, reported with the most common genes and DNA among its rows. In this record, the V and J calls reflect TCRdb's handling and not the investigators' own analysis. The sample includes nearly 900,000 distinct CDR3 sequences, with about 12% observed a single time. The leading ten clones occupy 1.5% to 2% of the sample.

On the study overall, not on this receptor specifically: A weaker excess of twin sharing was found in beta out-of-frame sequences because the signal-to-noise ratio was lowered by fewer shared sequences. Because the same donors could not be followed over many years, the conclusions relied on cross-sectional statistical analysis. Fewer insertions were carried by abundant cord blood beta clonotypes, a similar but weaker trend appeared in young adult naive repertoires, and no such trend appeared in memory repertoires. Invariant T cells such as MAIT and iNKT could partly confound zero-insertion analyses, though diverse VJ usage argued against this for most clonotypes. Out-of-frame TCR alpha sequences shared between twins showed an excess of low generation-probability sequences compared with coincidental sharing between unrelated individuals. In monozygotic twins, recombination models systematically underestimated out-of-frame TCR alpha sharing, but the models matched the sharing seen between unrelated individuals.

Spanning cysteine to phenylalanine, the CDR3 consists of 14 amino acids. Left in the record is the CDR3 DNA by itself, 42 bases read in frame from the first base. CDR1 and CDR2, per the germline V gene, are MNHNS and SASEGT. Compared with germline, V lacks 6 bases and J lacks 5 bases; bases without a gene match: 5. All donors were healthy Caucasians. Three pairs of female monozygotic twins, all aged roughly 18 to 30 years, made up the twin cohort. Peripheral blood mononuclear cells were the source from which RNA for the TCR libraries was isolated. The same data also contributed to another study, on yellow fever vaccine responses in identical twins. As that second paper reports: According to the authors, in identical twins the way T cells responded to vaccination appeared partly convergent and partly personalized. In the study, vaccine-responding T cell clones were precisely tracked in identical twins.

Sequenced material: PBMCs. Recombination connected TRBV6-1 to TRBJ2-5; 11 of the junction bases match TRBD1. This TCR derives from a woman between 18 and 30 years old in good health. The CDR3 region reads CASRNGQGAETQYF. The DNA sequence is TGTGCCAGCAGGAATGGACAGGGGGCCGAGACCCAGTACTTC.